This entry lists 26 T cell receptor beta chains sequenced from one sample in a study of metastatic and nonmetastatic thyroid tumors. No patient received treatment before thyroid surgery. TCRdb re-called clones via MiXCR from the PCR reads. The sample shows 5,400 or so clones, 33% of them seen only once. The sample comprised adjacent normal tissue. The receptors shown here come from a female donor with papillary thyroid cancer or a benign thyroid nodule (not recorded which). Some clones in this sample may be carry-over from other donors' samples.

This clone was found a few times. V usage is TRBV7-2 and J usage is TRBJ1-1, with TRBD1 matching over 9 bases. Losses at the gene ends were 5 bases for V and 5 bases for J; bases not matched to a gene: 9. CDR1 and CDR2 (germline): SGHTA, FQGNSA. The CDR3 totals 15 residues. The CDR3 region is CASSPGTGTMTEAFF. The CDR3 region has the DNA TGTGCCAGCAGCCCCGGGACAGGGACGATGACTGAAGCTTTCTTT.

This chain links TRBV6-6 with TRBJ1-6; 7 positions agree with TRBD1. CDR1 and CDR2 (germline): MNHNY, SVGAGI (reference sequence). V lost 0 bases to trimming and J lost 6 bases; unmatched junction nucleotides: 8. This CDR3 comprises 17 residues. The CDR3 reads CASSYSRGPSANSPLHF. The CDR3, as DNA: TGTGCCAGCAGTTACTCGAGGGGGCCATCGGCTAATTCACCCCTCCACTTT.

V gene TRBV20-1 combines with J gene TRBJ2-7; D remains ambiguous. The length of the CDR3 is 12 residues. Trimming cost V 6 bases and J 6 bases, with 15 bases left between them. Germline CDR1 reads DFQATT; CDR2 reads SNEGSKA (reference sequence). In nucleotides, the CDR3 is TGCAGTGCCCGAGGAGCTTTTCTCGAGCAGTACTTC. Translated, it gives CSARGAFLEQYF.

By sample share, this clone is large. The chain has TRBV6-1 and TRBJ2-3; weak D call: TRBD2 (5 bases). Trimming took off 5 bases at V and 6 bases at J, with 18 bases between the two ends. The CDR3 spans 15 residues. Per the germline V gene, CDR1 is MNHNS and CDR2 is SASEGT. The CDR3 loop is CASSPTNSQLDTQYF. As DNA, the CDR3 is TGTGCCAGCAGTCCGACTAACTCTCAGTTGGATACGCAGTATTTT.

This chain connects TRBV19 to TRBJ2-3; unclear D gene. The germline CDR1 and CDR2 sequences are LNHDA and SQIVND (reference sequence). This CDR3 is built from 15 residues. Deletions cut 2 bases from V and 2 bases from J, with 11 bases between. CDR3 sequence (DNA): TGTGCCAGTAGTATACGGCTAGGAGTCACAGATACGCAGTATTTT. This gives the protein CASSIRLGVTDTQYF. The full variable domain, completed using reference TRBV19 and TRBJ2-3, is DGGITQSPKYLFRKEGQNVTLSCEQNLNHDAMYWYRQDPGQGLRLIYYSQIVNDFQKGDIAEGYSVSREKKESFPLTVTSAQKNPTAFYLCASSIRLGVTDTQYFGPGTRLTVL.

The chain is built from TRBV5-6 and TRBJ2-3; the D is unclear. CDR1 and CDR2 from the germline V gene are SGHDT and YYEEEE. Trimming removed 1 base from V and 2 bases from J, with 5 bases in between. This CDR3 is 13 amino acids long. The CDR3 bases are TGTGCCAGCAGCTTGTATCCCACAGATACGCAGTATTTT. The encoded protein is CASSLYPTDTQYF.

This clone was counted a few times. CDR3 loop: CASRMDRGYNEQFF. In nucleotides, the CDR3 is TGTGCCAGCAGGATGGACAGGGGATACAATGAGCAGTTCTTC. V is TRBV28 and J is TRBJ2-1; 9 nucleotides agree with TRBD1. With 6 bases clipped from V and 4 bases from J, the junction kept 4 bases outside the gene matches. The CDR3 is 14 amino acids. Germline V gene data show CDR1 as MDHEN and CDR2 as SYDVKM.

The chain recombines TRBV27 with TRBJ2-1; D ambiguous. This CDR3 contains 12 residues. Between the trimmed V and J ends, which lost 6 bases and 7 bases, there was a span of 10 bases. Germline V gives CDR1 MNHEY, CDR2 SMNVEV (reference sequence). The CDR3 nucleotides are TGTGCCAGCAGCCAGAGTAGGAATGAGCAGTTCTTC. Encoded protein: CASSQSRNEQFF.

This clone is judged medium-sized. CDR3: CASSLESGKETQYF. CDR3 coding DNA: TGTGCCAGCAGCTTGGAGTCAGGGAAAGAGACCCAGTACTTC. The V gene is TRBV5-5, the J gene TRBJ2-5; D perhaps matches TRBD1 (5 bases). CDR1 and CDR2 from the germline V gene are SGHKS and YYEKEE (reference sequence). The CDR3 length is 14 residues. Trimming took 0 bases from V and 3 from J, leaving 9 bases between them.

In this sample, this clone turned up a few times. V usage is TRBV15 and J usage is TRBJ2-7, with a tentative D call TRBD2 (6 bases). V was trimmed by 4 bases and J by 6 bases, leaving 19 bases between them. Germline values: CDR1 LNHNV, CDR2 YYDKDF (reference sequence). The CDR3 is made up of 15 amino acids. The CDR3 region has the DNA TGTGCCACCAGCACAAGATGGGTGACTAGGGCCGAGCAGTACTTC. This gives the protein CATSTRWVTRAEQYF.

The rearrangement uses TRBV28 and TRBJ2-1; D is undetermined. The CDR3 is 8 residues long. CDR1 and CDR2 (germline): MDHEN, SYDVKM. V was clipped by 5 bases and J by 12 bases, with 2 bases between them. CDR3 loop: CASSGQFF. CDR3 coding DNA: TGTGCCAGCAGTGGGCAGTTCTTC.

The chain couples TRBV2 to TRBJ2-2; D is unclear. The CDR3 has 14 amino acids. Trimming removed 1 base from V and 5 bases from J, with 8 bases in between. Germline assignment: CDR1 SNHLY and CDR2 FYNNEI. The CDR3 here is CASSEGARTGELFF. CDR3 sequence (DNA): TGTGCCAGCAGTGAAGGGGCGAGAACCGGGGAGCTGTTTTTT.

This chain joins TRBV11-3 and TRBJ2-5; D uncertain. In germline, CDR1 is SGHNT, CDR2 YENEEA. With 2 bases removed from V and 4 bases from J, the gap between germline ends came to 8 bases. CDR3 size: 13 residues. The CDR3 reads CASSLTKGETQYF. In DNA form, the CDR3 reads TGTGCCAGCAGCTTAACCAAGGGAGAGACCCAGTACTTC. The full variable domain, rest sourced from reference TRBV11-3 and TRBJ2-5, is EAGVVQSPRYKIIEKKQPVAFWCNPISGHNTLYWYLQNLGQGPELLIRYENEEAVDDSQLPKDRFSAERLKGVDSTLKIQPAELGDSAVYLCASSLTKGETQYFGPGTRLLVL.

This clone is labeled as medium-sized. The genes are TRBV27 and TRBJ1-5; TRBD1 is a possible D gene (5 bases). Per germline, CDR1 MNHEY and CDR2 SMNVEV (reference sequence). This CDR3 has 14 residues. The germline V and J ends were trimmed by 10 bases and 0 bases, with 13 bases remaining between them. This CDR3 reads CATRGLDSNQPQHF. As DNA, the CDR3 is TGTGCCACCCGGGGGTTGGATAGCAATCAGCCCCAGCATTTT.

The table lists this clone with a few counts. The J gene is TRBJ2-3, the V gene TRBV12-3 or TRBV12-4, with D perhaps TRBD2 (5 bases). The V end lost 6 bases, the J end lost 5 bases, and 15 bases lay between the germline ends. This CDR3 is built from 14 residues. This CDR3 is CASSAYGLLDTQYF. The CDR3 DNA is TGTGCCAGCAGCGCTTATGGACTTTTAGATACGCAGTATTTT.

In this sample, this clone is large (0.1 to 1%). V is TRBV12-3 or TRBV12-4 and J is TRBJ2-2; 9 bases map to TRBD2. This CDR3 comprises 16 residues. With V trimmed by 3 bases and J by 3 bases, 5 bases remained unmatched. CDR3 DNA sequence: TGTGCCAGCAGTTTCCAAGCGGGGGGTTACACCGGGGAGCTGTTTTTT. As protein: CASSFQAGGYTGELFF.

In the case of this clone: This sample includes further DNA sequences coding for the same CDR3. The chain's CDR3 is CASSLAGVVTDTQYF. For the CDR3, the DNA is TGTGCCAGCAGCTTAGCCGGGGTGGTCACAGATACGCAGTATTTT. J is TRBJ2-3 and V is TRBV5-4, with D possibly matching TRBD2 (5 bases). The CDR3 sequence is 15 residues long. The V gene's germline CDR1 is SGHNT and CDR2 YYREEE (reference sequence). V gave up 2 bases and J gave up 2 bases, with 12 bases separating them.

This clone was observed a handful of times. Germline is not matched at one junction end, which may reflect a read error. The chain employs TRBV18 and TRBJ2-1; 12 bases map to TRBD1. Germline-derived CDR1 and CDR2 are KGHSH and LQKENI. The CDR3 is 16 residues long. CDR3 DNA sequence: TGTGTCAGCTCACCAGGGGACAGGGGGCAAAACAATGAGCAGTTCTTC. Its translation is CVSSPGDRGQNNEQFF.

Worth noting for this clone: The germline gene is not matched at one end of the junction; a read error may be the cause. The CDR3 sequence is CSARLGRTYEQYF. CDR3 in DNA: TGCAGCGCTAGACTAGGCAGGACCTACGAGCAGTACTTC. The chain uses TRBV20-1 and TRBJ2-7; a weak D match, TRBD2 (6 bases). Germline V gene lookup returns CDR1 DFQATT and CDR2 SNEGSKA (reference sequence). This CDR3 is 13 amino acids long.

This chain joins TRBV10-2 and TRBJ1-2; no clear D. Per germline, CDR1 WSHSY and CDR2 SAAADI. CDR3 length: 13 residues. V was clipped by 5 bases and J by 1 base, with 8 bases between them. This CDR3 reads CASSPGFNYGYTF. In DNA form, the CDR3 reads TGCGCCAGCAGTCCCGGGTTTAACTATGGCTACACCTTC.

This clone occurred a few times. This chain's CDR3 is CASSTSLAGDDNEQFF. The CDR3 nucleotides read TGTGCCAGCAGTACATCCCTAGCGGGAGACGACAATGAGCAGTTCTTC. The V call is TRBV12-3 or TRBV12-4, the J call TRBJ2-1; 10 nucleotides align to TRBD2. This CDR3 has 16 residues. The trim removed 5 bases at V and 5 bases at J, leaving 9 bases unmatched.

This clone came up a few times. CDR3 sequence: CASSYSSDRGSRDTQYF. The CDR3 bases are TGTGCCAGCAGTTACTCGTCCGACAGGGGGTCGAGGGATACGCAGTATTTT. This chain uses TRBV28 with TRBJ2-3; TRBD1 matches at 9 bases. Germline-derived CDR1 and CDR2 are MDHEN and SYDVKM. The junction had 14 bases not matched to a gene; V was cut back by 4 bases and J by 6 bases. This CDR3 has 17 amino acids.

The chain combines TRBV7-8 with TRBJ1-1; D gene ambiguous. Trimming removed 5 bases from V and 4 bases from J, with 8 bases in between. This CDR3 spans 12 amino acids. Germline values: CDR1 SGHVS, CDR2 FQNEAQ. CDR3 amino acids: CASSPLGTEAFF. CDR3 coding DNA: TGTGCCAGCAGCCCTCTCGGCACTGAAGCTTTCTTT. Full variable domain (missing parts from reference TRBV7-8 and TRBJ1-1): GAGVSQSPRYKVAKRGQDVALRCDPISGHVSLFWYQQALGQGPEFLTYFQNEAQLDKSGLPSDRFFAERPEGSVSTLKIQRTQQEDSAVYLCASSPLGTEAFFGQGTRLTVV.

This clone was seen a few times. The chain has TRBV27 and TRBJ2-5; D not resolved. Germline V gene lookup returns CDR1 MNHEY and CDR2 SMNVEV (reference sequence). Trimming shortened V by 4 bases and J by 5 bases, and 11 bases separated the two germline ends. The CDR3 loop spans 13 amino acids. DNA of the CDR3: TGTGCCAGCAGTTGGGGATTAGGGGAGACCCAGTACTTC. Protein sequence: CASSWGLGETQYF.

Relative to its sample, this clone is medium-sized. This chain connects TRBV4-2 to TRBJ1-3; no reliable D call. Germline CDR1 LGHNA, CDR2 YNFKEQ. The CDR3 sequence is 20 residues long. Trimming left V 0 bases short and J 0 bases short, with 21 bases between. The CDR3 is CASSQDSNAASLSSGNTIYF. The CDR3 DNA reads as TGTGCCAGCAGCCAAGATTCAAACGCCGCGAGTCTGAGCTCTGGAAACACCATATATTTT.

The chain couples TRBV20-1 to TRBJ2-7; TRBD2 matches 7 bases. Per germline, CDR1 DFQATT and CDR2 SNEGSKA (reference sequence). V was pared by 0 bases and J by 2 bases, with 7 bases of the junction left unmatched. This CDR3 contains 15 residues. The CDR3 spells CSARDLASGTYEQYF. CDR3 coding DNA: TGCAGTGCTAGAGATCTGGCTAGCGGAACCTACGAGCAGTACTTC.